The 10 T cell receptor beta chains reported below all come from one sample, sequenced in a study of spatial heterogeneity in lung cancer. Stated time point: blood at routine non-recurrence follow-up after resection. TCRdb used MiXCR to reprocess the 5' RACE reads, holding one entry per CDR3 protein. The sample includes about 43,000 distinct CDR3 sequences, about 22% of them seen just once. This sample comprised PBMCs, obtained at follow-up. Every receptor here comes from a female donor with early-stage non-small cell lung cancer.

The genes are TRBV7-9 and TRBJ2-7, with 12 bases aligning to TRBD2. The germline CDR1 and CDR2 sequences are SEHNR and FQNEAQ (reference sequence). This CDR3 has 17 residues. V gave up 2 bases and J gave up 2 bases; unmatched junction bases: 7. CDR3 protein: CASSLKGGLAGPYEQYF. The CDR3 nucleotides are TGTGCCAGCAGCTTAAAGGGTGGACTAGCGGGACCCTACGAGCAGTACTTC.

CDR3 DNA: TGTGCCAGCAGTAGGACCGGGACCACAAGAAGTCTGCCGGATACGCAGTATTTT. This translates into CASSRTGTTRSLPDTQYF. The gene calls are TRBV6-6 and TRBJ2-3, with D possibly being TRBD1 or TRBD2 (5 bases each). V dropped 5 bases and J dropped 6 bases, with 27 bases sitting between them. The germline V gene has CDR1 MNHNY and CDR2 SVGAGI (reference sequence). CDR3 size: 18 residues.

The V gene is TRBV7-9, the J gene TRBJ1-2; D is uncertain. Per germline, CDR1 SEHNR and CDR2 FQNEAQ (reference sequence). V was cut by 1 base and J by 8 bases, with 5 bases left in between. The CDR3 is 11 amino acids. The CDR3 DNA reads TGTGCCAGCAGCTTAGATCAGGGCTACACCTTC. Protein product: CASSLDQGYTF.

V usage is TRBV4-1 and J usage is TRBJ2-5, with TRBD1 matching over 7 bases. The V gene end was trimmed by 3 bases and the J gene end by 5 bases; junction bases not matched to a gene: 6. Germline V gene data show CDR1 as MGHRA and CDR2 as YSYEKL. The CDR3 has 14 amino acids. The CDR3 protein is CASSHQTGLETQYF. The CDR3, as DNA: TGCGCCAGCAGCCACCAGACAGGGCTGGAGACCCAGTACTTC.

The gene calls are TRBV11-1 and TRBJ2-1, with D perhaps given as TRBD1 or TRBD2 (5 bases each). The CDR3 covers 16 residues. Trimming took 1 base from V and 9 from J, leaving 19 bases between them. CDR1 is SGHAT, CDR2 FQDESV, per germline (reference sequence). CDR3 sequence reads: CASSLEGRDQFSEQFF. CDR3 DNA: TGTGCCAGCAGCTTAGAGGGTAGGGACCAGTTTAGTGAGCAGTTCTTC.

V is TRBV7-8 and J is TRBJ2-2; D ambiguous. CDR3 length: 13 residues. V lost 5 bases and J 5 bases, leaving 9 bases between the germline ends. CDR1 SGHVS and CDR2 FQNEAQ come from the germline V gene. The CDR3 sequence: CASSRTATGELFF. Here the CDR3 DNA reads TGTGCCAGCAGCAGAACAGCGACCGGGGAGCTGTTTTTT.

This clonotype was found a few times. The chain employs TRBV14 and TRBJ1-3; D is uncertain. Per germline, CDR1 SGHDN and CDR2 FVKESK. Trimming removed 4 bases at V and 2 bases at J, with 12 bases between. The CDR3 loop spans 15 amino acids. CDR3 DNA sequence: TGTGCCAGCAGCCCGCCGAGTAAGGCTGGAAACACCATATATTTT. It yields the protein CASSPPSKAGNTIYF. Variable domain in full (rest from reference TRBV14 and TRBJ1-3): EAGVTQFPSHSVIEKGQTVTLRCDPISGHDNLYWYRRVMGKEIKFLLHFVKESKQDESGMPNNRFLAERTGGTYSTLKVQPAELEDSGVYFCASSPPSKAGNTIYFGEGSWLTVV.

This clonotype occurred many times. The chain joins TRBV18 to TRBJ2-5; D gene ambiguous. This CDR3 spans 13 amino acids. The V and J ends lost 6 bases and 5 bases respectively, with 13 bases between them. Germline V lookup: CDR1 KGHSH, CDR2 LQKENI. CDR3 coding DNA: TGTGCCAGCTCCCTGGACCCCCTGGAGACCCAGTACTTC. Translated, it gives CASSLDPLETQYF.

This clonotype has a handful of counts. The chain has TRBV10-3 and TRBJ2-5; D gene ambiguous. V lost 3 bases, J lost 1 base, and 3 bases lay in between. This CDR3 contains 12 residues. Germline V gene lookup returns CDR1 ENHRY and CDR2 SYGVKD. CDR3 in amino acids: CAISESQETQYF. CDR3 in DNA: TGTGCCATCAGTGAATCCCAAGAGACCCAGTACTTC.

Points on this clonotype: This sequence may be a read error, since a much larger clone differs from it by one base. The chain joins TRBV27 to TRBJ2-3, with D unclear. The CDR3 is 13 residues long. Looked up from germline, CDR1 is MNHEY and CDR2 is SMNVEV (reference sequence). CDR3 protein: CASNSNVLDTQCF. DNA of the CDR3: TGTGCCAGCAATTCTAACGTCTTGGATACGCAGTGTTTT.